This record concerns one TCR beta chain sequence. Losses at the gene ends were 7 bases for V and 4 bases for J; bases not matched to a gene: 6. Germline CDR1 and CDR2: SGHAT and FQNNGV. The CDR3 is 13 residues long. Per the original methods: Using reference gene primer amplification, nucleated cell counts were estimated. Assay used: immunoSEQ multiplex PCR; TCRdb lists only in-frame clones, some missing. The DNA was the basis for D and trimming; V, J and clone size are from that table. The repertoire includes roughly 400,000 clones, 80% to 90% of them detected once, and around 1.1% sits in the top ten. Participant reports of clinical history set cohort assignment. These data are taken from a study of blood T cell repertoires in COVID-19. Overall study context: T cells, B-cell-depleted T cells, or PBMCs provided the cDNA or gDNA that served as material.

This chain uses TRBV11-2 with TRBJ2-5, with 7 bases identical to TRBD1. This TCR derives from a young man who had recovered from COVID-19. Source material: PBMCs or T cells enriched from blood (not recorded which). The DNA for the CDR3 is TGTGCCAGCACCAAAAGGGGGCTAGAGACCCAGTACTTC. Amino acids: CASTKRGLETQYF.